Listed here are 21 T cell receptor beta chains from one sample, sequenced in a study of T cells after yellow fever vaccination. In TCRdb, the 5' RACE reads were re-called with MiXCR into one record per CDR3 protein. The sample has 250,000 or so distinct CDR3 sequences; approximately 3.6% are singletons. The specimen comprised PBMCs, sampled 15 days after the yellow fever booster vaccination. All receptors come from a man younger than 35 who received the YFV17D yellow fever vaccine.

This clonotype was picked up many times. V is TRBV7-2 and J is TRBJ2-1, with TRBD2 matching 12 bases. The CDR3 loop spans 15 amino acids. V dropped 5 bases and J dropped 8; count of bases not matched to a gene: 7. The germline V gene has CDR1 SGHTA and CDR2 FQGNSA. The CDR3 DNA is TGTGCCAGCAGCCCTTGGCTAGCGGGGGGGCATGAGCAGTTCTTC. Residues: CASSPWLAGGHEQFF.

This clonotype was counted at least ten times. CDR3 sequence: CSASLLLAKNIQYF. CDR3 DNA: TGCAGTGCTAGCCTCCTACTAGCCAAAAACATTCAGTACTTC. The V call is TRBV20-1, the J call TRBJ2-4; no clear D gene. Trimming removed 3 bases from V and 0 bases from J, with 9 bases in between. Looked up from germline, CDR1 is DFQATT and CDR2 is SNEGSKA (reference sequence). The CDR3 extends over 14 amino acids.

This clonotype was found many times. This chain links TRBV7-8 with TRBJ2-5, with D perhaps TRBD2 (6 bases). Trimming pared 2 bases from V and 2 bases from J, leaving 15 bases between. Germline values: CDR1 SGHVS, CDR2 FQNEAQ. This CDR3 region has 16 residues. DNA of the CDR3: TGTGCCAGCAGCTTATCCGGGGGAGGCGAGCAAGAGACCCAGTACTTC. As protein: CASSLSGGGEQETQYF.

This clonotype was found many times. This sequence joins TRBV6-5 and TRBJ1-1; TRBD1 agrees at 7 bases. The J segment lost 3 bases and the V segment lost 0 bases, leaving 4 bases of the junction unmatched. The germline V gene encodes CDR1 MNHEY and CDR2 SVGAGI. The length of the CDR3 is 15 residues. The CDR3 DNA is TGTGCCAGCAGTTACTCGAACAGGGGAGACACTGAAGCTTTCTTT. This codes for CASSYSNRGDTEAFF.

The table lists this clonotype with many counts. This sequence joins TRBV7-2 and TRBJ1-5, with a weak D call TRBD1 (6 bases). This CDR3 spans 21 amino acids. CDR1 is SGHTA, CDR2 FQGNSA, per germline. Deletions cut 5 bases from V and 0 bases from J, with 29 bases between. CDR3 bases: TGTGCCAGCAGCCCTCACCGCCTTACAGGGTTGGGGGTTTATAGCAATCAGCCCCAGCATTTT. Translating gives CASSPHRLTGLGVYSNQPQHF.

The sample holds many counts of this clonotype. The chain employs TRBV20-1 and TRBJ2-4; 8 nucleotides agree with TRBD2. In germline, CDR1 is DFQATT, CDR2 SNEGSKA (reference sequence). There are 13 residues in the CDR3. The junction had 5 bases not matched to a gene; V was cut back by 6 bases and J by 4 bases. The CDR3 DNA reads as TGCAGTGCCCGAGCGGGGGCAAAAAACATTCAGTACTTC. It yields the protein CSARAGAKNIQYF.

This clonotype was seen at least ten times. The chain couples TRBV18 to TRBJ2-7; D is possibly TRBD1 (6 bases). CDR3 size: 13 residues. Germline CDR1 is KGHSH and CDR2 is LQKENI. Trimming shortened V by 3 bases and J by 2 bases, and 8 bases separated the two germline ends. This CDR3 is CASSPGTTYEQYF. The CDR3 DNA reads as TGTGCCAGCTCACCCGGGACAACCTACGAGCAGTACTTC.

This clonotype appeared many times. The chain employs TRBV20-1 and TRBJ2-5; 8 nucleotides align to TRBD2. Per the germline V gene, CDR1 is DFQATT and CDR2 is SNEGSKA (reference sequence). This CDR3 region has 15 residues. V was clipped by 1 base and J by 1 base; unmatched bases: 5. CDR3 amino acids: CSARGNSGVQETQYF. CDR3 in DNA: TGCAGTGCTAGAGGAAATAGCGGGGTCCAAGAGACCCAGTACTTC.

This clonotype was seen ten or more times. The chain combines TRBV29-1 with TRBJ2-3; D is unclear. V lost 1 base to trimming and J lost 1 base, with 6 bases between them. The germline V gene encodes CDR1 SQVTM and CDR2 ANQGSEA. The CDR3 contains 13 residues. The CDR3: CSVEVIGTDTQYF. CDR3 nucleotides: TGCAGCGTTGAAGTAATAGGCACAGATACGCAGTATTTT.

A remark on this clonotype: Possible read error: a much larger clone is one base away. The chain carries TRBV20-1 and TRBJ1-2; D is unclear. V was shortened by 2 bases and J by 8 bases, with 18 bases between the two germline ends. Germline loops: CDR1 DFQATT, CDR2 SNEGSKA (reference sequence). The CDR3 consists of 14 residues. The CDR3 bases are TGCAGTGCTAGATTGGTTGTTAGCCGGTGGGGCTACACCTTC. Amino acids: CSARLVVSRWGYTF.

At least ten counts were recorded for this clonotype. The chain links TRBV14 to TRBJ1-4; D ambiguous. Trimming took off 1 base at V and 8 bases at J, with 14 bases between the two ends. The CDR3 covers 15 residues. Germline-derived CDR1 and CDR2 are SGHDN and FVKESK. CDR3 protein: CASSQGARGGEKLFF. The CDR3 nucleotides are TGTGCCAGCAGCCAAGGGGCTCGGGGAGGCGAAAAACTGTTTTTT.

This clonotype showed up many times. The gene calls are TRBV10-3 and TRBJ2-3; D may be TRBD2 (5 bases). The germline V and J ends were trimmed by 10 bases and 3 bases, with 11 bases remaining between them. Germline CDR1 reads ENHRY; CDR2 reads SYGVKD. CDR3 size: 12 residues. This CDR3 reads CATRAGTDTQYF. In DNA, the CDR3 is TGTGCCACCCGTGCGGGTACAGATACGCAGTATTTT.

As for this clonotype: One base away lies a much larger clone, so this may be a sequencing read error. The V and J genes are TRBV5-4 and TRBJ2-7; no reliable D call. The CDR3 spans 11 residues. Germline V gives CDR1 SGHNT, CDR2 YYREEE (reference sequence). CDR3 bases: TGTGCCAGCATCTTGGCCGGCGAGCAGTACTTC. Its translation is CASILAGEQYF.

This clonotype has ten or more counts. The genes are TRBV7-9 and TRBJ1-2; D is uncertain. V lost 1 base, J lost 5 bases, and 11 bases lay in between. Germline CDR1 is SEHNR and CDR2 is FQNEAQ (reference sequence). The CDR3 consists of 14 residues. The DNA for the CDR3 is TGTGCCAGCAGCTTAGAGGTCAGCGCGTATGGCTACACCTTC. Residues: CASSLEVSAYGYTF.

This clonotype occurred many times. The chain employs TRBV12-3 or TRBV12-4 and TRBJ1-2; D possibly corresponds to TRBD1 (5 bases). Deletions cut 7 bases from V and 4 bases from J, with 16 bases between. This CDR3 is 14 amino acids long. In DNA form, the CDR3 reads TGTGCCAGCACCAGTCAGGGTTTGGGCTATGGCTACACCTTC. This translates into CASTSQGLGYGYTF.

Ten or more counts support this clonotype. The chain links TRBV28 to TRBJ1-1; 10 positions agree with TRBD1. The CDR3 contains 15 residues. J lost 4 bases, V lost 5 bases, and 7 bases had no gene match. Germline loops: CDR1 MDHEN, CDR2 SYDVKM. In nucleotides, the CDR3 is TGTGCCAGCAGTCAACCCGGGACAGGGGTCACTGAAGCTTTCTTT. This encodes CASSQPGTGVTEAFF.

The CDR3 sequence is CASSIFGFDYGYTF. CDR3 DNA sequence: TGTGCCAGTAGTATCTTCGGGTTCGACTATGGCTACACCTTC. The chain joins TRBV19 to TRBJ1-2; no clear D. The V end lost 3 bases, the J end lost 3 bases, and 11 bases lay between the germline ends. The CDR3 has 14 residues. Germline V gene lookup returns CDR1 LNHDA and CDR2 SQIVND (reference sequence).

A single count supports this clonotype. CDR3 protein: CASGGGPSQGSYNEQFF. The CDR3 region has the DNA TGTGCCAGCGGGGGGGGTCCGTCCCAGGGCTCCTACAATGAGCAGTTCTTC. This sequence joins TRBV5-5 and TRBJ2-1; 7 bases are a match to TRBD2. This CDR3 has 17 residues. Germline assignment: CDR1 SGHKS and CDR2 YYEKEE (reference sequence). Trimming took 7 bases from V and 0 from J; bases not matched to a gene: 13.

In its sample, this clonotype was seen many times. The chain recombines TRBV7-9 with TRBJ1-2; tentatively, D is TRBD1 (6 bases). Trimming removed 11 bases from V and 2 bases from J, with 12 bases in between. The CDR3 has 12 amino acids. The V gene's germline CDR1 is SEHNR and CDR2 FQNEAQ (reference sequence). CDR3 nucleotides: TGTGCCGGAGGGGACACGAACTATGGCTACACCTTC. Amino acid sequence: CAGGDTNYGYTF.

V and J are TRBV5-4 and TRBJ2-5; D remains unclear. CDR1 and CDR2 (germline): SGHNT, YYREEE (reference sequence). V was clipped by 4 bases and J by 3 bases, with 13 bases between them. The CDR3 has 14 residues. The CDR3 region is CASSAGQKEETQYF. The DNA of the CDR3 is TGTGCCAGCAGCGCAGGCCAGAAAGAAGAGACCCAGTACTTC.

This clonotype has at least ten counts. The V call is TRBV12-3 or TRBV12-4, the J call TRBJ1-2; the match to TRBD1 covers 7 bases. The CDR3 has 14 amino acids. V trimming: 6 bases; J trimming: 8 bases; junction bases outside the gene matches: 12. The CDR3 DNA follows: TGTGCCAGCAGCCGACAGGGAAGGGGGGCGGGCTACACCTTC. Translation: CASSRQGRGAGYTF.